This TCR beta chain was observed in a study of T-cell memory formation after mild COVID-19. Study at large: The study found TCR clusters largely donor specific.

Per the germline V gene, CDR1 is MGHRA and CDR2 is YSYEKL. V was trimmed by 4 bases and J by 1 base, leaving 20 bases between them. The CDR3 consists of 17 residues. Overall study findings and caveats: Contracting CD8+ clones were enriched in EMRA, CD4+ mainly in CM and EM. From day 15 to 85, contracting clones were balanced between CD4 and CD8, whereas later expanders leaned toward CD4+.

5'RACE with constant-segment primers built TCRalpha and TCRbeta cDNA libraries with UMIs. TCRdb fed the 5' RACE reads into MiXCR, producing one record per CDR3 protein. The sample shows around 250,000 distinct CDR3 sequences, approximately 10% of them seen only once. In its sample, this clonotype was seen a few times. The antigen remains unidentified. The rearrangement uses TRBV4-1 and TRBJ2-7; possible D gene TRBD1, 6 bases. This TCR was sampled from a man aged 18 to 29 who had mild COVID-19 (a few samples of this study predate the infection). Cell type and time point are not known. Sample: PBMCs or a T cell subset sorted from them (not recorded which). Here the CDR3 reads CASSLFPPQGLSYEQYF. CDR3 nucleotides: TGCGCCAGCAGCCTTTTCCCCCCACAGGGCCTATCCTACGAGCAGTACTTC.